The present T cell receptor beta chain was sequenced within a study of OX40 agonist ivuxolimab in advanced cancers. The assay was immunoSEQ multiplex PCR, and TCRdb's table has in-frame clones only and misses some. The data show about 86,000 clones, 75% to 95% seen once. Patients had blood sampled at baseline and again on cycle 4 day 1 and cycle 7 day 1. Details on this clone: Its specificity is unknown.

The CDR3 runs 13 residues. The V and J ends lost 0 bases and 5 bases, in that order; junction bases with no gene match: 0. Germline V CDR1 and CDR2: LNHDA, SQIVND (reference sequence). Study-level findings and limits: Expanded clones belonging to CD8+ T cells outnumbered, on average, those of CD4+.

The material sequenced was CD4+ or CD8+ T cells sorted from blood, taken in a trial of the OX40 agonist ivuxolimab. This chain connects TRBV19 to TRBJ1-1; 7 nucleotides line up with TRBD1. The receptor was derived from an adult with an advanced solid tumor such as melanoma, head and neck, liver or kidney cancer. The CDR3, as DNA: TGTGCCAGTAGTATAGAGGGACAGACTGAAGCTTTCTTT. This translates into CASSIEGQTEAFF.